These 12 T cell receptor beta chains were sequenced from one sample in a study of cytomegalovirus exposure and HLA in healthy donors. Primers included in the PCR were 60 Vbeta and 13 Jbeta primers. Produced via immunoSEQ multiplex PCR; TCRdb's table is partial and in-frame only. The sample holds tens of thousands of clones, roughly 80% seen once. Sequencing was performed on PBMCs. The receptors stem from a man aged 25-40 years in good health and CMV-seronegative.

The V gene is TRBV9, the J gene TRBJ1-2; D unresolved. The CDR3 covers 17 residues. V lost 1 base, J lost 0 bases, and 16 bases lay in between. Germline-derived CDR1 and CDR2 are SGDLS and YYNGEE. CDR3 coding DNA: TGTGCCAGCAGCGTAACCCCTCGGCGGCTTTCTAACTATGGCTACACCTTC. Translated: CASSVTPRRLSNYGYTF.

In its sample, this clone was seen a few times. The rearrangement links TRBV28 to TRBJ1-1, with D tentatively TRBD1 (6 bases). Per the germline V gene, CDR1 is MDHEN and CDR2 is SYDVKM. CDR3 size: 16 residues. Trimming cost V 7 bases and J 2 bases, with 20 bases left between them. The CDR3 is CASTAGAAGDNTEAFF. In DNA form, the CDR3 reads TGTGCCAGCACTGCGGGGGCAGCGGGGGATAACACTGAAGCTTTCTTT.

The CDR3 sequence: CASSQKRGGLDEQFF. The CDR3 nucleotides read TGTGCCAGCAGCCAGAAGCGGGGGGGCCTGGATGAGCAGTTCTTC. The chain links TRBV7-2 to TRBJ2-1; TRBD2 matches 10 bases. Trimming cost V 5 bases and J 8 bases; bases outside gene matches: 9. Germline V gene lookup returns CDR1 SGHTA and CDR2 FQGNSA. This CDR3 has 15 amino acids.

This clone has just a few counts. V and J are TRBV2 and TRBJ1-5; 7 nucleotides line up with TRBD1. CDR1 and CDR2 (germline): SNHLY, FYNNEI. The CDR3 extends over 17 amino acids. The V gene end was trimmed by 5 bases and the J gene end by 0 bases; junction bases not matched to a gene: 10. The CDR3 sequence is CASSPDRDLYSNQPQHF. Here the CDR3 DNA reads TGTGCCAGCAGTCCCGACAGGGACCTCTATAGCAATCAGCCCCAGCATTTT.

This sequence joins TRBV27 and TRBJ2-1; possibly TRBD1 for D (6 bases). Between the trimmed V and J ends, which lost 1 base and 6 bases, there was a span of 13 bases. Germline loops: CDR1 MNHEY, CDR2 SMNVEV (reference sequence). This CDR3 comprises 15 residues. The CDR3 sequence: CASSLWQGSGNEQFF. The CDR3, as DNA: TGTGCCAGCAGTTTATGGCAGGGGAGTGGCAATGAGCAGTTCTTC.

CDR3 amino acids: CASSQLTGRTEAFF. Here the CDR3 DNA reads TGCGCCAGCAGCCAACTGACAGGGAGAACTGAAGCTTTCTTT. The J gene is TRBJ1-1, the V gene TRBV4-1; 7 bases line up with TRBD1. The CDR3 loop spans 14 amino acids. V dropped 2 bases and J dropped 5; count of bases not matched to a gene: 5. Germline V gene sequence: CDR1 MGHRA, CDR2 YSYEKL.

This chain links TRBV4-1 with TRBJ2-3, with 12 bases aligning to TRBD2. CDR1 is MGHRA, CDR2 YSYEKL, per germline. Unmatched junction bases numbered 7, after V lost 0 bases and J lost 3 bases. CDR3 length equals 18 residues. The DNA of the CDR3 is TGCGCCAGCAGCCAAGATCCCCTTCTAGCGGGGGGGACAGATACGCAGTATTTT. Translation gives CASSQDPLLAGGTDTQYF.

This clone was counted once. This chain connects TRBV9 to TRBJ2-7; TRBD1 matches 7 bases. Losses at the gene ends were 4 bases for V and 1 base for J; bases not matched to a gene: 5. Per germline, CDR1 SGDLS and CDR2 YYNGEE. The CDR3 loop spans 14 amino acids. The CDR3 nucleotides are TGTGCCAGCAGCTCTGCAGGGGGATCCTACGAGCAGTACTTC. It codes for CASSSAGGSYEQYF.

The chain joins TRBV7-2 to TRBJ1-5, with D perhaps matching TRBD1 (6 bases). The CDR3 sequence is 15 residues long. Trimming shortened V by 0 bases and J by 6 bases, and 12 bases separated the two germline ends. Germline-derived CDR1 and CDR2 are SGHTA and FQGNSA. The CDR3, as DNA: TGTGCCAGCAGCTTAGCGCGGGGGGCTGTTCAGCCCCAGCATTTT. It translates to CASSLARGAVQPQHF.

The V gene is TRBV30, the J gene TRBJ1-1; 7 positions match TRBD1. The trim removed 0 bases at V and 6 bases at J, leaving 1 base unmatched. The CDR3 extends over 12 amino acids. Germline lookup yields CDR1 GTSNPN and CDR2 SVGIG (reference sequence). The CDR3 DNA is TGTGCCTGGAGTGTAGGGACAGCTGAAGCTTTCTTT. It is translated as CAWSVGTAEAFF.

The CDR3 region is CASSPSGDHYEQYF. The CDR3 DNA follows: TGTGCCAGCAGCCCTAGCGGGGACCACTACGAGCAGTACTTC. The J gene is TRBJ2-7, the V gene TRBV7-3; 9 positions match TRBD2. The J segment lost 3 bases and the V segment lost 5 bases, leaving 5 bases of the junction unmatched. The CDR3 totals 14 residues. Germline V gene sequence: CDR1 SGHTA, CDR2 FQGTGA. Based on the CDR3 plus reference TRBV7-3 and TRBJ2-7, the full variable domain is GAGVSQTPSNKVTEKGKYVELRCDPISGHTALYWYRQSLGQGPEFLIYFQGTGAADDSGLPNDRFFAVRPEGSVSTLKIQRTERGDSAVYLCASSPSGDHYEQYFGPGTRLTVT.

The CDR3 nucleotides are TGTGCCAGCAGATCAGGCATTTATAATTCACCCCTCCACTTT. Translating it yields CASRSGIYNSPLHF. The chain combines TRBV2 with TRBJ1-6; no clear D gene. The CDR3 runs 14 residues. V was trimmed by 6 bases and J by 4 bases, leaving 10 bases between them. Germline V gene sequence: CDR1 SNHLY, CDR2 FYNNEI.